Sequencing of this TCR beta chain was carried out in a study of cytomegalovirus exposure and HLA in healthy donors. In the PCR, 60 Vbeta and 13 Jbeta primers were used. Produced via immunoSEQ multiplex PCR; TCRdb's table is partial and in-frame only. The table records some 90,000 clones, under 85% of them present only once. Regarding this clone: Antigen specificity is unknown.

Study-wide results and limits: Trimming of TCR beta V- and J-genes showed a link, identified in a later analysis, to a missense DCLRE1C variant. In terms of immune exposure information, only CMV serostatus was available. In a later analysis, productive TCRs from donors in an Asian-associated ancestry cluster reportedly carried fewer N-insertions than the cohort mean.

This TCR derives from a woman aged 70-85 years in good health and CMV-seropositive. The sample was PBMCs.

Here the CDR3 reads CATSRNNLDRTYEQYF. CDR3 bases: TGTGCCACCAGCAGAAACAACCTGGACAGGACCTACGAGCAGTACTTC. V usage is TRBV15 and J usage is TRBJ2-7, with 7 positions matching TRBD1. The length of the CDR3 is 16 residues. CDR1 is LNHNV and CDR2 is YYDKDF in the germline V gene (reference sequence). J gave up 2 bases and V 2 bases, and 9 bases lay outside the gene matches.